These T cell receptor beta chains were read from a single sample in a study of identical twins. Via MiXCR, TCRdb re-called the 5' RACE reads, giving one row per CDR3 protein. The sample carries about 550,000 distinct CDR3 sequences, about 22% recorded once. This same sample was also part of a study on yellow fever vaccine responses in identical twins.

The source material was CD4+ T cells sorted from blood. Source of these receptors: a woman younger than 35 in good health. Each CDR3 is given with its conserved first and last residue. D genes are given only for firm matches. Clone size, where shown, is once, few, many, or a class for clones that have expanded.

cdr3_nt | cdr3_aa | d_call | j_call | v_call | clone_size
TGTGCCAGCACCATAAGGGGGGTCGGGGCCAAAAACATTCAGTACTTC | CASTIRGVGAKNIQYF | NA | TRBJ2-4 | TRBV6-1 | NA
TGTGCCAGCAGCTCCTCAGGGGGCTTTGATTCACCCCTCCACTTT | CASSSSGGFDSPLHF | TRBD1 | TRBJ1-6 | TRBV7-9 | few
TGTGCCATCTCAAACGGGGGAAAGAACACTGAAGCTTTCTTT | CAISNGGKNTEAFF | NA | TRBJ1-1 | TRBV10-3 | NA
TGTGCCAGCACTACCTACCTTGGGATTTCCTACAATGAGCAGTTCTTC | CASTTYLGISYNEQFF | NA | TRBJ2-1 | TRBV12-3/TRBV12-4 | few
TGCAGTGCTAGAGATCGCGGCGGGACCTACGAGCAGTACTTC | CSARDRGGTYEQYF | NA | TRBJ2-7 | TRBV20-1 | many
TGTGCCAGTAGACCGGGACAGGGGACTGGAGAGACCCAGTACTTC | CASRPGQGTGETQYF | TRBD1 | TRBJ2-5 | TRBV19 | NA
TGTGCCAGCAGCCCAAGGACAGGGTTCGGTTCACCCCTCCACTTT | CASSPRTGFGSPLHF | TRBD1 | TRBJ1-6 | TRBV5-6 | NA
TGTGCCAGCAGTGATGAACCGGGAGGGGCGAACAATCAGCCCCAGCATTTT | CASSDEPGGANNQPQHF | NA | TRBJ1-5 | TRBV2 | NA
TGTGCCACCAGTGGGGGGGGGGCTGACAATGAGCAGTTCTTC | CATSGGGADNEQFF | NA | TRBJ2-1 | TRBV24-1 | few
TGTGCCAGCAGTTTACCGGGACAAACATACAATGAGCAGTTCTTC | CASSLPGQTYNEQFF | NA | TRBJ2-1 | TRBV28 | few
TGTGCCATCAGCGCGGGAGGGACCGGGGAGCTGTTTTTT | CAISAGGTGELFF | TRBD2 | TRBJ2-2 | TRBV10-3 | NA
TGCAGTGCTGGGCAGCCAGCCTCCACTGAAGCTTTCTTT | CSAGQPASTEAFF | NA | TRBJ1-1 | TRBV20-1 | few
TGTGCCAGCAGAGGGACAGGACGGTCGGAAAAACTGTTTTTT | CASRGTGRSEKLFF | TRBD1 | TRBJ1-4 | TRBV27 | few
TGTGCCACCCAGGGACGGAACCAAGAGACCCAGTACTTC | CATQGRNQETQYF | NA | TRBJ2-5 | TRBV24-1 | few
TGTGCCAGCAGGATACAGGGTGTTGAAAAACTGTTTTTT | CASRIQGVEKLFF | NA | TRBJ1-4 | TRBV5-6 | few